What follows are 27 T cell receptor beta chains derived from one specimen sequenced in a study of response to subunit inactivated influenza vaccine. TCRdb called the RT-PCR reads again in MiXCR, with one record for every CDR3 protein. The repertoire holds about 620,000 distinct CDR3 sequences, with over 9.5% as singletons. This specimen was PBMCs from blood, taken on the day of vaccination. All receptors derive from a man aged 50 to 60 who received an inactivated influenza vaccine.

This clonotype was detected many times. This chain uses TRBV12-3 or TRBV12-4 with TRBJ2-5; no clear D gene. The CDR3 spans 14 residues. Between the trimmed V and J ends, which lost 1 base and 5 bases, there was a span of 11 bases. The CDR3 is CASSLEGYKETQYF. In DNA form, the CDR3 reads TGTGCCAGCAGTTTAGAAGGGTATAAGGAGACCCAGTACTTC.

The sample holds many counts of this clonotype. This chain connects TRBV12-3 or TRBV12-4 to TRBJ2-1; maybe TRBD2 (6 bases). The length of the CDR3 is 15 residues. V lost 0 bases and J lost 2, with 8 bases in between. The CDR3 region is CASSLAGGTYNEQFF. The CDR3 bases are TGTGCCAGCAGTTTAGCGGGAGGCACCTACAATGAGCAGTTCTTC.

V and J are TRBV25-1 and TRBJ2-2; D is unclear. V lost 4 bases and J 5 bases, leaving 11 bases between the germline ends. Germline V gene sequence: CDR1 MGHDK, CDR2 SYGVNS. This CDR3 spans 14 amino acids. The CDR3 DNA reads as TGTGCCAGCAGTGTAACACTGGGGACCGGGGAGCTGTTTTTT. It is translated as CASSVTLGTGELFF.

The chain combines TRBV12-3 or TRBV12-4 with TRBJ2-3; no definite D call. Deletions cut 1 base from V and 0 bases from J, with 8 bases between. This CDR3 is 15 amino acids long. CDR3 nucleotide sequence: TGTGCCAGCAGTTTAGGGCCCAGAAGCACAGATACGCAGTATTTT. Translated, it gives CASSLGPRSTDTQYF.

This clonotype was observed many times. The chain uses TRBV10-2 and TRBJ2-3; the match to TRBD1 covers 10 bases. The germline V gene encodes CDR1 WSHSY and CDR2 SAAADI. The CDR3 sequence is 17 residues long. With 8 bases clipped from V and 4 bases from J, the junction kept 15 bases outside the gene matches. CDR3 region: CASGVTGGLKFSDTQYF. CDR3 nucleotide sequence: TGCGCCAGCGGGGTGACAGGGGGCTTAAAGTTCTCAGATACGCAGTATTTT.

The V call is TRBV28, the J call TRBJ2-2, with TRBD1 identical over 9 bases. The germline V gene has CDR1 MDHEN and CDR2 SYDVKM. The V gene end was trimmed by 5 bases and the J gene end by 6 bases; junction bases not matched to a gene: 7. The CDR3 covers 15 residues. The CDR3 DNA reads TGTGCCAGCAGTCTTGCGGGACAGGGTTCCGGGGAGCTGTTTTTT. Encoded protein: CASSLAGQGSGELFF.

This sequence joins TRBV20-1 and TRBJ2-1; TRBD2 matches at 7 bases. Per germline, CDR1 DFQATT and CDR2 SNEGSKA (reference sequence). J lost 6 bases, V lost 6 bases, and 8 bases had no gene match. The CDR3 is made up of 13 amino acids. The CDR3: CSAAGLPLNEQFF. CDR3 DNA: TGCAGTGCAGCGGGACTCCCTCTCAATGAGCAGTTCTTC.

This clonotype has a handful of counts. The chain combines TRBV29-1 with TRBJ1-2; D not certain. The CDR3 length is 11 residues. CDR1 SQVTM and CDR2 ANQGSEA come from the germline V gene. The V end was cut by 7 bases, the J end by 4 bases, with 10 bases between. Written as DNA, the CDR3 is TGCAGCGGCGGGGAGGGCTATGGCTACACCTTC. Encoded protein: CSGGEGYGYTF.

This clonotype was seen many times. This chain connects TRBV12-3 or TRBV12-4 to TRBJ2-7; D gene uncertain. The CDR3 is made up of 12 amino acids. V lost 6 bases to trimming and J lost 7 bases, with 13 bases between them. CDR3 in DNA: TGTGCCAGCAGCCTTATTGTCGAGGAGCAGTACTTC. Protein product: CASSLIVEEQYF.

This clonotype appeared a few times. The J gene is TRBJ1-1, the V gene TRBV29-1; 12 bases line up with TRBD1. This CDR3 is 16 amino acids long. J lost 5 bases, V lost 7 bases, and 14 bases had no gene match. Germline assignment: CDR1 SQVTM and CDR2 ANQGSEA. CDR3 nucleotide sequence: TGCAGCGCCAAACTGGGGACAGGGGGCTGGAGGACTGAAGCTTTCTTT. The encoded protein is CSAKLGTGGWRTEAFF.

This clonotype was observed a few times. J is TRBJ2-1 and V is TRBV29-1, with D possibly matching TRBD1 (7 bases). CDR1 is SQVTM, CDR2 ANQGSEA, per germline. CDR3 length equals 16 residues. The V and J ends lost 5 bases and 0 bases respectively, with 17 bases between them. This CDR3 is CSVWRGPQSSYNEQFF. Here the CDR3 DNA reads TGCAGCGTTTGGAGGGGGCCCCAGAGCTCCTACAATGAGCAGTTCTTC.

This clonotype was seen many times. The chain uses TRBV9 and TRBJ2-3, with D possibly matching TRBD1 (6 bases). The CDR3 consists of 13 residues. With 0 bases removed from V and 7 bases from J, the gap between germline ends came to 9 bases. Germline CDR1 reads SGDLS; CDR2 reads YYNGEE. CDR3 DNA sequence: TGTGCCAGCAGCGTAGGGGGACAACATACGCAGTATTTT. Protein product: CASSVGGQHTQYF.

This chain connects TRBV11-2 to TRBJ2-1, with D uncertain. CDR1 is SGHAT and CDR2 is FQNNGV in the germline V gene. V was pared by 8 bases and J by 4 bases, with 21 bases between. CDR3 length equals 16 residues. CDR3 nucleotide sequence: TGTGCCAGCGGCTGGCTTCCCGCTGCTATATACAATGAGCAGTTCTTC. Translating it yields CASGWLPAAIYNEQFF.

The sample holds a few counts of this clonotype. This rearrangement joins TRBV9 to TRBJ1-4; D might be TRBD1 (5 bases). The germline V gene has CDR1 SGDLS and CDR2 YYNGEE. The CDR3 sequence is 15 residues long. V was clipped by 2 bases and J by 3 bases, with 11 bases between them. CDR3 nucleotide sequence: TGTGCCAGCAGCGTCAGCGGGGCGGCTAATGAAAAACTGTTTTTT. It translates to CASSVSGAANEKLFF.

This clonotype was counted only a few times. The rearrangement joins TRBV11-2 to TRBJ2-7; D is uncertain. CDR3 length: 15 amino acids. Trimming removed 6 bases from V and 0 bases from J, with 15 bases in between. Germline V gene sequence: CDR1 SGHAT, CDR2 FQNNGV. CDR3 residues: CASRAAYSSSYEQYF. The CDR3 coding sequence is TGTGCCAGCAGAGCAGCGTACTCCAGCTCCTACGAGCAGTACTTC.

This sequence joins TRBV5-1 and TRBJ2-1, with TRBD2 identical over 7 bases. V shed 4 bases, J shed 8 bases, and the junction held 6 bases outside the gene matches. Germline assignment: CDR1 SGHRS and CDR2 YFSETQ. CDR3 length equals 13 residues. The CDR3 region is CASSPRGDDEQFF. For the CDR3, the DNA is TGCGCCAGCAGCCCTCGGGGGGACGATGAGCAGTTCTTC.

This clonotype was observed at least ten times. CDR3 region: CAISESRVSYEQYF. CDR3 DNA: TGTGCCATCAGTGAGTCAAGGGTCTCCTACGAGCAGTACTTC. This chain links TRBV10-3 with TRBJ2-7; D is undetermined. CDR1 and CDR2 (germline): ENHRY, SYGVKD. CDR3 length: 14 residues. V lost 0 bases and J lost 0, with 6 bases in between.

This clonotype was detected ten times or more. The J gene is TRBJ1-2, the V gene TRBV20-1; D remains unclear. CDR1 and CDR2 (germline): DFQATT, SNEGSKA (reference sequence). Trimming removed 6 bases at V and 0 bases at J, with 11 bases between. This CDR3 spans 13 amino acids. In nucleotides, the CDR3 is TGCAGTGCCAAAGGAGGTACTAACTATGGCTACACCTTC. Residues: CSAKGGTNYGYTF.

Concerning this clonotype: A single base separates this from a much larger clone, so it may be a read error. The genes are TRBV28 and TRBJ2-3; D remains unclear. Germline lookup yields CDR1 MDHEN and CDR2 SYDVKM. This CDR3 has 13 residues. V shed 6 bases and J shed 5 bases, with 12 bases lying between them. The CDR3 here is CASRSPLRDTQYF. The CDR3 coding sequence is TGTGCCAGCAGGTCTCCCCTGAGAGATACGCAGTATTTT.

This clonotype was seen more than once but under ten times. The chain uses TRBV6-1 and TRBJ2-3; no firm D call. Germline V lookup: CDR1 MNHNS, CDR2 SASEGT. The CDR3 is 15 residues long. V was cut by 6 bases and J by 0 bases, with 13 bases left in between. CDR3 nucleotides: TGTGCCAGCAGAAAAGGGTCCGCTAGCACAGATACGCAGTATTTT. Its protein product is CASRKGSASTDTQYF.

The table lists this clonotype with a few counts. The chain carries TRBV11-2 and TRBJ2-3, with D possibly called TRBD1 or TRBD2 (5 bases each). V was pared by 6 bases and J by 0 bases, with 22 bases between. This CDR3 spans 18 amino acids. Germline V gene lookup returns CDR1 SGHAT and CDR2 FQNNGV. The CDR3 reads CASRPLRGRLTSTDTQYF. CDR3 DNA sequence: TGTGCCAGCAGGCCCTTGAGGGGACGGCTAACTAGCACAGATACGCAGTATTTT. The full variable domain, rest sourced from reference TRBV11-2 and TRBJ2-3, is EAGVAQSPRYKIIEKRQSVAFWCNPISGHATLYWYQQILGQGPKLLIQFQNNGVVDDSQLPKDRFSAERLKGVDSTLKIQPAKLEDSAVYLCASRPLRGRLTSTDTQYFGPGTRLTVL.

J is TRBJ1-3 and V is TRBV2; D is unresolved. Germline V lookup: CDR1 SNHLY, CDR2 FYNNEI. The V end lost 1 base, the J end lost 0 bases, and 13 bases lay between the germline ends. CDR3 length equals 17 residues. The CDR3 loop reads CASSEENPRSSGNTIYF. CDR3 bases: TGTGCCAGCAGTGAAGAGAACCCCAGGAGCTCTGGAAACACCATATATTTT. Using reference TRBV2 and TRBJ1-3 for the parts outside the CDR3, the full variable domain is EPEVTQTPSHQVTQMGQEVILRCVPISNHLYFYWYRQILGQKVEFLVSFYNNEISEKSEIFDDQFSVERPDGSNFTLKIRSTKLEDSAMYFCASSEENPRSSGNTIYFGEGSWLTVV.

This clonotype came up a few times. V and J are TRBV28 and TRBJ2-1, with D perhaps TRBD1 (7 bases). This CDR3 region has 12 residues. Trimming removed 7 bases at V and 9 bases at J, with 13 bases between. CDR1 MDHEN and CDR2 SYDVKM come from the germline V gene. In nucleotides, the CDR3 is TGTGCCAGCAACAGACAGGGACTTGAGCAGTTCTTC. Its protein is CASNRQGLEQFF.

The chain recombines TRBV2 with TRBJ2-4; 10 nucleotides agree with TRBD1. The CDR3 covers 17 residues. The trim removed 6 bases at V and 3 bases at J, leaving 11 bases unmatched. CDR1 SNHLY and CDR2 FYNNEI come from the germline V gene. CDR3: CASRANRDRGYKNIQYF. The CDR3 DNA follows: TGTGCCAGCAGGGCGAACCGGGACAGGGGATACAAAAACATTCAGTACTTC.

This clonotype has ten or more counts. This chain uses TRBV4-3 with TRBJ2-1; no clear D. CDR1 is LGHNA, CDR2 YSLEER, per germline. The CDR3 length is 16 residues. Trimming shortened V by 1 base and J by 7 bases, and 17 bases separated the two germline ends. CDR3 nucleotides: TGCGCCAGCAGCCAAGGGCCGGACGACTTATGGAATGAGCAGTTCTTC. Translated, it gives CASSQGPDDLWNEQFF.

The J gene is TRBJ2-1, the V gene TRBV10-3; 7 nucleotides align to TRBD1. The CDR3 runs 18 residues. V was clipped by 5 bases and J by 0 bases; unmatched bases: 13. Germline loops: CDR1 ENHRY, CDR2 SYGVKD. DNA of the CDR3: TGTGCCATCAGTAACCTGAAGACACGGGACAGCTCCTACAATGAGCAGTTCTTC. Protein sequence: CAISNLKTRDSSYNEQFF.

The rearrangement links TRBV7-2 to TRBJ2-7, with TRBD1 as a possible D gene (5 bases). Deletions cut 1 base from V and 12 bases from J, with 16 bases between. Germline assignment: CDR1 SGHTA and CDR2 FQGNSA. The CDR3 contains 13 residues. CDR3: CASSLGYRNPGYF. DNA of the CDR3: TGTGCCAGCAGCTTAGGATACAGGAACCCCGGGTACTTC.